Listed below are T cell receptor beta chains from one sample, sequenced in a study of CD8 T cells in ankylosing spondylitis. Each CDR3 protein is one row after TCRdb ran MiXCR on the 5' RACE reads. The profile shows some 130,000 distinct CDR3 sequences, 5.5% to 7.5% of them singletons. The sample comprised blood, either unsorted or a sorted T cell fraction (not recorded which). The receptor set was obtained from a female donor with ankylosing spondylitis or in good health (not recorded which). The CDR3 runs from the conserved cysteine through the conserved F or W. D genes are given only for firm matches. Rows give clone size only sometimes, using once, few, many, or a class for an expanded clone.

clone size	V gene	D gene	J gene	CDR3 protein	CDR3 DNA
many	TRBV18	TRBD1	TRBJ1-6	CASSPRTGGYSPLHF	TGTGCCAGCTCACCACGGACAGGGGGGTATTCACCCCTCCACTTT
many	TRBV10-3	NA	TRBJ1-3	CAITPGSGEGNTIYF	TGTGCCATCACCCCGGGCTCCGGGGAGGGAAACACCATATATTTT
many	TRBV12-3/TRBV12-4	NA	TRBJ1-1	CASSFGFNTEAFF	TGTGCCAGCAGTTTCGGGTTCAACACTGAAGCTTTCTTT
many	TRBV4-3	TRBD1	TRBJ1-2	CASSPATGPNYGYTF	TGCGCCAGCAGCCCTGCGACAGGGCCCAACTATGGCTACACCTTC
many	TRBV20-1	TRBD1	TRBJ1-5	CSALQRGLGNQPQHF	TGCAGTGCTCTACAGAGGGGGCTGGGCAATCAGCCCCAGCATTTT
many	TRBV7-2	TRBD1	TRBJ1-1	CASSQDRPTEAFF	TGTGCCAGCAGCCAGGACAGGCCAACTGAAGCTTTCTTT
NA	TRBV5-1	NA	TRBJ2-7	CASSSQQGHEQYF	TGCGCCAGCAGCTCACAACAGGGCCACGAGCAGTACTTC
many	TRBV25-1	NA	TRBJ1-1	CASSSPGFSNMNTEAFF	TGTGCCAGCAGTTCCCCAGGGTTTTCGAACATGAACACTGAAGCTTTCTTT
many	TRBV10-3	NA	TRBJ1-6	CAIQGNNSPLHF	TGTGCCATACAGGGCAACAATTCACCCCTCCACTTT
many	TRBV3-1	TRBD2	TRBJ2-7	CASSHHGLAGSYEQYF	TGTGCCAGCAGCCACCATGGACTAGCGGGTTCCTACGAGCAGTACTTC
many	TRBV7-9	NA	TRBJ2-3	CASSLEGFHTQYF	TGTGCCAGCAGCTTAGAGGGGTTCCATACGCAGTATTTT
many	TRBV12-3/TRBV12-4	TRBD1	TRBJ2-7	CASSLDRATYEQYF	TGTGCCAGCAGTTTGGACAGGGCCACCTACGAGCAGTACTTC
NA	TRBV7-8	TRBD1	TRBJ2-3	CASSIWTGETQYF	TGTGCCAGCAGCATATGGACAGGGGAGACGCAGTATTTT
many	TRBV28	NA	TRBJ2-5	CASSHRPWEKTQYF	TGTGCCAGCAGCCACAGACCCTGGGAAAAGACCCAGTACTTC
many	TRBV27	NA	TRBJ2-5	CASSPLAGTPLQETQYF	TGTGCCAGCAGTCCCCTGGCCGGCACTCCCCTCCAAGAGACCCAGTACTTC
many	TRBV7-2	NA	TRBJ1-1	CASSSWVDGDTEAFF	TGTGCCAGCAGCTCCTGGGTAGATGGCGACACTGAAGCTTTCTTT
many	TRBV5-1	TRBD2	TRBJ2-3	CATHSSGGKSDTQYF	TGCGCCACCCATTCTAGCGGGGGGAAGTCAGATACGCAGTATTTT
many	TRBV5-1	NA	TRBJ1-3	CASSLNSAVSGNTIYF	TGCGCCAGCAGCTTGAATTCGGCAGTCTCTGGAAACACCATATATTTT